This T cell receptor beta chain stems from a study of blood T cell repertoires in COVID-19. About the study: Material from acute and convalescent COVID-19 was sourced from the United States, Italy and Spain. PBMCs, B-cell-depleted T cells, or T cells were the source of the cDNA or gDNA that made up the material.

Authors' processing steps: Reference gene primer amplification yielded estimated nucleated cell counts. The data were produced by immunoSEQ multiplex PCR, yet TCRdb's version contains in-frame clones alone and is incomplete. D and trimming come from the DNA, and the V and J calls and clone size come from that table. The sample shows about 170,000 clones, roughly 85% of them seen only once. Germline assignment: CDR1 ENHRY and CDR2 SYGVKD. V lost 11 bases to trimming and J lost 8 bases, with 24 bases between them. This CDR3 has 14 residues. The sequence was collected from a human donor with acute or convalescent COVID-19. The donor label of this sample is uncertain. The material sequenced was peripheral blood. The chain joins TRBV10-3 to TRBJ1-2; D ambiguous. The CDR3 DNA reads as TGTGCCTCCCAGCCGGGATCTAAGGCTGTAGGCTACACCTTC. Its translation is CASQPGSKAVGYTF.